The rows below give T cell receptor beta chains drawn from one sample of a study of shared clonotypes between healthy human individuals. The table came from immunoSEQ multiplex PCR; TCRdb's copy has only in-frame clones and leaves some out. The sample lists about 1 million clones, 70% to 80% occurring once. The sequenced sample consisted of memory CD4+ T cells from PBMCs. These receptors all stem from a man aged 18 to 29 in good health. Some clones in this sample may be carry-over from other donors' samples. The CDR3 runs from the conserved cysteine through the conserved F or W. The D gene is left open where the match is weak. Clone size is given for some rows only: seen once, a few or many times, or a class if the clone is expanded.

d_call	clone_size	v_call	j_call	cdr3_aa	cdr3_nt
TRBD1	many	TRBV5-4	TRBJ2-1	CASSPGAGGYNEQFF	TGTGCCAGCAGCCCCGGGGCAGGGGGTTACAATGAGCAGTTCTTC
TRBD1	.	TRBV29-1	TRBJ2-2	CSGRTGGGTGELFF	TGCAGCGGAAGGACAGGGGGTGGGACCGGGGAGCTGTTTTTT
TRBD2	few	TRBV19	TRBJ2-7	CASSNPRGFASYEQYF	TGTGCCAGTAGTAACCCGCGGGGGTTCGCGTCCTACGAGCAGTACTTC
.	.	TRBV11-2	TRBJ1-1	CASSLGGTVFF	TGTGCCAGCAGCTTAGGGGGAACTGTTTTCTTT
.	.	TRBV5-4	TRBJ2-2	CASSGRGGRVGELFF	TGTGCCAGCAGCGGACGAGGGGGTCGGGTCGGGGAGCTGTTTTTT
TRBD1	.	TRBV5-6	TRBJ1-5	CASSPDRGGGPQHF	TGTGCCAGCAGTCCTGACAGGGGGGGAGGGCCCCAGCATTTT
TRBD1	.	TRBV6-5	TRBJ1-1	CASRPGTGRSAFF	TGTGCCAGCAGACCTGGGACAGGGCGTTCGGCTTTCTTT
.	.	TRBV4-2	TRBJ2-4	CASSQKENIQYF	TGTGCCAGCAGCCAAAAGGAAAACATTCAGTACTTC
TRBD1	once	TRBV28	TRBJ2-1	CASSNPGQNLNEQFF	TGTGCCAGCAGCAATCCGGGACAGAATCTCAATGAGCAGTTCTTC
.	once	TRBV4-2	TRBJ2-1	CASSQDLAVNEQFF	TGTGCCAGCAGCCAAGATCTAGCCGTGAATGAGCAGTTCTTC
.	.	TRBV5-1	TRBJ2-5	CASSPHDGETQYF	TGCGCCAGCAGCCCCCACGATGGGGAGACCCAGTACTTC
.	.	TRBV19	TRBJ1-5	CASSLEPSNQPQHF	TGTGCCAGTAGTCTTGAACCTAGCAATCAGCCCCAGCATTTT
.	.	TRBV6-1	TRBJ1-1	CASKSAMNTEAFF	TGTGCCAGCAAGTCGGCCATGAACACTGAAGCTTTCTTT
.	few	TRBV7-2	TRBJ2-7	CASSQEVEQYF	TGTGCCAGCAGCCAAGAGGTGGAGCAGTACTTC
.	.	TRBV14	TRBJ1-2	CASSQVIDNPYGYTF	TGTGCCAGCAGCCAAGTTATAGACAACCCCTATGGCTACACCTTC
TRBD1	.	TRBV18	TRBJ2-1	CASSPPGTGSNEQFF	TGTGCCAGCTCACCACCGGGGACAGGGTCGAATGAGCAGTTCTTC
TRBD1	.	TRBV27	TRBJ2-7	CASSLGTGSYEQYF	TGTGCCAGCAGTTTAGGGACAGGGTCCTACGAGCAGTACTTC
TRBD2	.	TRBV7-2	TRBJ2-1	CASIPRLAGWGEQFF	TGTGCCAGCATTCCTAGGCTAGCGGGATGGGGTGAGCAGTTCTTC
.	.	TRBV18	TRBJ1-5	CASSPYGQGRDQPQHF	TGTGCCAGCTCACCATACGGGCAGGGGCGAGATCAGCCCCAGCATTTT
.	.	TRBV19	TRBJ2-3	CASSAQRGTDTQYF	TGTGCCAGTAGTGCCCAAAGAGGCACAGATACGCAGTATTTT
.	once	TRBV5-1	TRBJ2-1	CASSLRGEGGEQFF	TGCGCCAGCAGCCTCAGGGGAGAGGGTGGGGAGCAGTTCTTC
.	.	TRBV2	TRBJ1-2	CASSDRVGGGYTF	TGTGCCAGCAGTGATCGAGTGGGGGGCGGCTACACCTTC
.	.	TRBV7-8	TRBJ1-1	CASSLDRVTEAFF	TGTGCCAGCAGCTTAGACAGGGTGACTGAAGCTTTCTTT
.	.	TRBV2	TRBJ2-7	CASRRTREQYF	TGTGCCAGCAGGAGAACGCGCGAGCAGTACTTC
.	.	TRBV21-1	TRBJ2-1	CAPTSGALSPYNEQFF	TGTGCCCCGACCTCAGGTGCTTTATCTCCTTACAATGAGCAGTTCTTC
TRBD2	.	TRBV5-4	TRBJ2-1	CASSLQPGGRAYNEQFF	TGTGCCAGCAGCCTCCAGCCGGGAGGCAGGGCCTACAATGAGCAGTTCTTC
.	.	TRBV10-3	TRBJ2-6	CAIKRDGAKANVLTF	TGTGCCATCAAGAGGGACGGAGCTAAGGCCAACGTCCTGACTTTC
TRBD1	.	TRBV25-1	TRBJ2-3	CASSKSQGASGTDTQYF	TGTGCCAGCAGTAAATCACAGGGGGCCTCTGGCACAGATACGCAGTATTTT
.	.	TRBV7-2	TRBJ2-7	CASSLRGGGVYEQYF	TGTGCCAGCAGCTTACGGGGTGGGGGCGTCTACGAGCAGTACTTC
TRBD2	.	TRBV5-4	TRBJ2-3	CASSSGGDTQYF	TGTGCCAGCAGCTCGGGGGGAGATACGCAGTATTTT
.	.	TRBV19	TRBJ1-4	CASSGTATNEKLFF	TGTGCCAGTAGCGGAACCGCAACTAATGAAAAACTGTTTTTT
.	.	TRBV21-1	TRBJ2-7	CASSKVSSHPGAYEQYF	TGTGCCAGCAGCAAAGTTTCGTCGCATCCAGGTGCCTACGAGCAGTACTTC